These 29 T cell receptor beta chains were all obtained from the same sample, sequenced in a study of T cell repertoires in cytomegalovirus infection. TCRdb re-analysed the reads in MiXCR, keeping a single row per CDR3 protein. The table includes 650,000 to 900,000 distinct CDR3 sequences, about 27% detected once. Their antigens remain unidentified. This material consisted of cultured CD8+ T cells from PBMCs, taken from culture after CMV antigen stimulation. These receptors were obtained from a human donor in good health (CMV status not recorded). Some clones in this sample may be carry-over from other donors' samples.

This clonotype was observed a few times. The V call is TRBV7-9, the J call TRBJ2-1; the match to TRBD2 covers 8 bases. V was pared by 2 bases and J by 5 bases, with 8 bases of the junction left unmatched. Germline CDR1 SEHNR, CDR2 FQNEAQ (reference sequence). The CDR3 runs to 16 residues. The CDR3 sequence: CASSLTGTSSNNEQFF. The CDR3 nucleotides are TGTGCCAGCAGCTTAACCGGGACTAGTAGTAACAATGAGCAGTTCTTC.

This clonotype has only a few counts. This chain connects TRBV6-2 or TRBV6-3 to TRBJ2-1, with D perhaps TRBD1 or TRBD2 (5 bases each). Germline loops: CDR1 MNHEY, CDR2 SVGEGT. The CDR3 is made up of 17 amino acids. V lost 0 bases, J lost 7 bases, and 19 bases lay in between. The CDR3 DNA follows: TGTGCCAGCAGTTACTCCGTTTCAGGGACGGATGCAAATGAGCAGTTCTTC. This sequence encodes CASSYSVSGTDANEQFF.

This chain joins TRBV27 and TRBJ2-3; perhaps TRBD1 as D (6 bases). The CDR3 contains 15 residues. In germline, CDR1 is MNHEY, CDR2 SMNVEV (reference sequence). V was trimmed by 1 base and J by 5 bases, leaving 13 bases between them. The CDR3, as DNA: TGTGCCAGCAGTTTATGGGGGCCCGGGTTAGATACGCAGTATTTT. Translation: CASSLWGPGLDTQYF.

This clonotype has a count of ten or more. The V gene is TRBV28, the J gene TRBJ1-2, with 8 bases lining up with TRBD1. The V gene end was trimmed by 4 bases and the J gene end by 6 bases; junction bases not matched to a gene: 7. Germline lookup yields CDR1 MDHEN and CDR2 SYDVKM. This CDR3 region has 14 residues. This chain's CDR3 is CASSSPTGVHGYTF. As DNA, the CDR3 is TGTGCCAGCAGTTCTCCGACAGGGGTTCATGGCTACACCTTC.

This chain links TRBV5-6 with TRBJ1-1; unclear D gene. Germline CDR1 and CDR2: SGHDT and YYEEEE. V lost 4 bases and J 0 bases, leaving 13 bases between the germline ends. This CDR3 has 15 amino acids. This CDR3 reads CASSVGGMMNTEAFF. The CDR3 DNA sequence: TGTGCCAGCAGCGTTGGCGGTATGATGAACACTGAAGCTTTCTTT.

This clonotype was observed a few times. This chain uses TRBV15 with TRBJ1-3; unclear D gene. Trimming stripped 4 bases from V and 0 bases from J, with 7 bases between. The CDR3 totals 14 residues. Germline loops: CDR1 LNHNV, CDR2 YYDKDF (reference sequence). The CDR3 here is CATSTQSSGNTIYF. The DNA of the CDR3 is TGTGCCACCAGCACACAGAGCTCTGGAAACACCATATATTTT. Complete variable domain (other parts from reference TRBV15 and TRBJ1-3): DAMVIQNPRYQVTQFGKPVTLSCSQTLNHNVMYWYQQKSSQAPKLLFHYYDKDFNNEADTPDNFQSRRPNTSFCFLDIRSPGLGDTAMYLCATSTQSSGNTIYFGEGSWLTVV.

This clonotype was counted between two and nine times. This chain connects TRBV4-2 to TRBJ1-1; no clear D. V lost 0 bases and J 1 base, leaving 9 bases between the germline ends. This CDR3 comprises 15 residues. Per the germline V gene, CDR1 is LGHNA and CDR2 is YNFKEQ. The CDR3 coding sequence is TGTGCCAGCAGCCAAGAAAGGGCGGGGAACACTGAAGCTTTCTTT. Protein product: CASSQERAGNTEAFF.

The V gene is TRBV10-3, the J gene TRBJ2-1; perhaps TRBD2 as D (5 bases). Trimming cost V 7 bases and J 3 bases, with 10 bases left between them. There are 13 residues in the CDR3. Germline CDR1 reads ENHRY; CDR2 reads SYGVKD. As DNA, the CDR3 is TGTGCCATCAAGACGGGGTTCTACAATGAGCAGTTCTTC. Amino acids: CAIKTGFYNEQFF.

This clonotype has more than one count but fewer than ten. This chain links TRBV19 with TRBJ2-1, with TRBD2 matching 14 bases. This CDR3 is built from 14 residues. V shed 3 bases, J shed 9 bases, and the junction held 1 base outside the gene matches. Germline loops: CDR1 LNHDA, CDR2 SQIVND (reference sequence). CDR3 DNA sequence: TGTGCCAGTAGTATGACTAGCGGGGGGGGTGAGCAGTTCTTC. This translates into CASSMTSGGGEQFF.

This clonotype turned up a few times. This chain connects TRBV12-3 or TRBV12-4 to TRBJ1-4; D is possibly TRBD1 (5 bases). V lost 8 bases and J 8 bases, leaving 12 bases between the germline ends. The CDR3 sequence is 12 residues long. The CDR3 sequence: CASGGPGEKLFF. The CDR3 coding sequence is TGTGCCAGCGGGGGTCCTGGGGAAAAACTGTTTTTT.

This clonotype was counted at least ten times. The chain uses TRBV15 and TRBJ2-5, with 7 bases that match TRBD1. Germline V CDR1 and CDR2: LNHNV, YYDKDF (reference sequence). The junction had 11 bases not matched to a gene; V was cut back by 6 bases and J by 10 bases. The CDR3 is 13 amino acids. The CDR3, as DNA: TGTGCCACCAGTAAGGGGGCTGGTGTGGGCCAGTACTTC. It is translated as CATSKGAGVGQYF.

The chain uses TRBV4-3 and TRBJ2-2; TRBD2 aligns across 12 bases. Per the germline V gene, CDR1 is LGHNA and CDR2 is YSLEER. CDR3 size: 19 residues. The trim removed 1 base at V and 0 bases at J, leaving 6 bases unmatched. This chain's CDR3 is CASSQATLAGGSNTGELFF. DNA for the CDR3: TGCGCCAGCAGCCAAGCGACACTAGCGGGGGGTTCGAACACCGGGGAGCTGTTTTTT.

This clonotype was counted a few times. This chain uses TRBV10-3 with TRBJ2-3, with a tentative D call TRBD2 (5 bases). This CDR3 region has 14 residues. Trimming shortened V by 0 bases and J by 3 bases, and 7 bases separated the two germline ends. Germline-derived CDR1 and CDR2 are ENHRY and SYGVKD. In nucleotides, the CDR3 is TGTGCCATCAGTGAGTCGAGCGGAACAGATACGCAGTATTTT. Amino acids: CAISESSGTDTQYF.

V is TRBV19 and J is TRBJ1-2; D ambiguous. Germline V lookup: CDR1 LNHDA, CDR2 SQIVND (reference sequence). Trimming pared 11 bases from V and 5 bases from J, leaving 18 bases between. The CDR3 sequence is 13 residues long. This CDR3 reads CASAGLYRYGYTF. In DNA form, the CDR3 reads TGTGCCTCCGCTGGCCTATATCGGTATGGCTACACCTTC.

The CDR3 nucleotides read TGTGCCAGCAGCGCCGGGACCTGGGGCACAGATACGCAGTATTTT. This codes for CASSAGTWGTDTQYF. The chain recombines TRBV5-4 with TRBJ2-3; D is perhaps TRBD1 or TRBD2 (5 bases each). Germline CDR1 and CDR2: SGHNT and YYREEE (reference sequence). The CDR3 runs to 15 residues. The V gene lost 4 bases and the J gene lost 1 base, with 13 bases spanning the gap. Full variable domain (missing parts from reference TRBV5-4 and TRBJ2-3): ETGVTQSPTHLIKTRGQQVTLRCSSQSGHNTVSWYQQALGQGPQFIFQYYREEENGRGNFPPRFSGLQFPNYSSELNVNALELDDSALYLCASSAGTWGTDTQYFGPGTRLTVL.

V is TRBV6-2 or TRBV6-3 and J is TRBJ2-7; possible D gene TRBD1, 5 bases. This CDR3 spans 15 amino acids. Germline CDR1 is MNHEY and CDR2 is SVGEGT. Deletions cut 2 bases from V and 1 base from J, with 12 bases between. This CDR3 is CASSYGRVFSYEQYV. CDR3 sequence (DNA): TGTGCCAGCAGTTACGGCAGGGTGTTTTCCTACGAGCAGTACGTC.

This clonotype occurred a few times. This chain connects TRBV19 to TRBJ2-3; the D is unclear. The V and J ends lost 1 base and 3 bases respectively, with 5 bases between them. In germline, CDR1 is LNHDA, CDR2 SQIVND (reference sequence). CDR3 size: 13 residues. CDR3 sequence: CASSIVTTDTQYF. CDR3 DNA: TGTGCCAGTAGTATAGTAACAACAGATACGCAGTATTTT.

Only a few counts were recorded for this clonotype. V usage is TRBV7-8 and J usage is TRBJ2-2, with D perhaps matching TRBD2 (6 bases). V was pared by 7 bases and J by 10 bases, with 22 bases between. The germline V gene has CDR1 SGHVS and CDR2 FQNEAQ. The CDR3 loop spans 15 amino acids. CDR3 sequence (DNA): TGTGCCAGCACCAATTCTTCCGGGGGACGAGAGGAGCTGTTTTTT. The encoded protein is CASTNSSGGREELFF.

This clonotype was observed a single time. This chain joins TRBV6-2 or TRBV6-3 and TRBJ1-2; TRBD1 aligns across 9 bases. Per the germline V gene, CDR1 is MNHEY and CDR2 is SVGEGT. Trimming at V came to 2 bases and at J to 4 bases, leaving 11 bases not matched to a gene. The CDR3 runs 17 residues. The CDR3 sequence: CASSYLKTQGAGYGYTF. The CDR3 DNA follows: TGTGCCAGCAGTTACCTTAAAACACAGGGGGCCGGCTATGGCTACACCTTC.

The rearrangement links TRBV7-3 to TRBJ2-1; 11 nucleotides agree with TRBD1. V lost 3 bases, J lost 9 bases, and 10 bases stayed unmatched. CDR1 and CDR2 (germline): SGHTA, FQGTGA. The CDR3 contains 16 residues. CDR3 coding DNA: TGTGCCAGCAGCTTCACCGGGACAGGGGGGTTCAGTGAGCAGTTCTTC. Translated: CASSFTGTGGFSEQFF.

This clonotype was counted only a few times. This chain uses TRBV2 with TRBJ1-5, with 9 bases identical to TRBD1. Trimming at V came to 4 bases and at J to 11 bases, leaving 18 bases not matched to a gene. CDR1 is SNHLY, CDR2 FYNNEI, per germline. This CDR3 has 17 amino acids. In DNA, the CDR3 is TGTGCCAGCAGTGGATGGGGGGTCCTTGGACAGGGGTTTGCCCAGCATTTT. This encodes CASSGWGVLGQGFAQHF.

The chain recombines TRBV5-4 with TRBJ2-2; the match to TRBD2 covers 12 bases. The CDR3 is 18 amino acids. The germline gives CDR1 SGHNT, CDR2 YYREEE (reference sequence). V gave up 0 bases and J gave up 1 base; unmatched junction bases: 4. The CDR3 region has the DNA TGTGCCAGCAGCTTGGGGCCGACTAGCGGGGGGAACACCGGGGAGCTGTTTTTT. It translates to CASSLGPTSGGNTGELFF.

This clonotype appeared a few times. The chain uses TRBV5-5 and TRBJ1-2; no clear D. The CDR3 has 15 residues. Looked up from germline, CDR1 is SGHKS and CDR2 is YYEKEE (reference sequence). V shed 1 base and J shed 8 bases, with 18 bases lying between them. The CDR3 protein is CASSLRIVSLGGYTF. CDR3 coding DNA: TGTGCCAGCAGCTTGCGCATCGTCAGTCTAGGAGGCTACACCTTC.

This chain joins TRBV6-1 and TRBJ1-2, with D possibly being TRBD1 (5 bases). There are 14 residues in the CDR3. From germline, CDR1 is MNHNS and CDR2 SASEGT. The ends were cut back, 6 bases at V and 8 bases at J, with 19 bases in the middle. The CDR3 DNA is TGTGCCAGCAGCCCGCAGGGAATGGGCGACGGCTACACCTTC. It codes for CASSPQGMGDGYTF.

This clonotype was seen only a few times. The V call is TRBV6-2 or TRBV6-3, the J call TRBJ2-1; no definite D call. CDR1 and CDR2 from the germline V gene are MNHEY and SVGEGT. V lost 4 bases and J lost 0, with 16 bases in between. The CDR3 covers 17 residues. The CDR3 bases are TGTGCCAGCAGTTTTGCCCCCCCTACGAGCTCCTACAATGAGCAGTTCTTC. It is translated as CASSFAPPTSSYNEQFF.

Many counts were recorded for this clonotype. The chain has TRBV12-3 or TRBV12-4 and TRBJ1-1; the D gene is possibly TRBD1 (5 bases). CDR3 length equals 14 residues. V was pared by 7 bases and J by 3 bases, with 15 bases between. The chain's CDR3 is CASIGRGADTEAFF. The CDR3, as DNA: TGTGCCAGCATTGGCCGGGGCGCTGACACTGAAGCTTTCTTT.

The chain couples TRBV20-1 to TRBJ2-5; D is perhaps TRBD2 (6 bases). Germline assignment: CDR1 DFQATT and CDR2 SNEGSKA (reference sequence). The CDR3 sequence is 15 residues long. Between the trimmed V and J ends, which lost 4 bases and 7 bases, there was a span of 22 bases. CDR3 in amino acids: CSAKEGRLGLGTQYF. CDR3 in DNA: TGCAGTGCTAAGGAGGGAAGGCTTGGTCTAGGGACCCAGTACTTC.

The chain links TRBV28 to TRBJ1-3; D perhaps matches TRBD1 (5 bases). Trimming removed 2 bases from V and 3 bases from J, with 8 bases in between. The CDR3 runs to 14 residues. Germline CDR1 and CDR2: MDHEN and SYDVKM. The CDR3: CASSLQGIGNTIYF. The CDR3 DNA reads TGTGCCAGCAGTTTACAGGGAATTGGAAACACCATATATTTT.

The chain recombines TRBV25-1 with TRBJ2-2; D unresolved. This CDR3 has 15 residues. Germline CDR1 and CDR2: MGHDK and SYGVNS. V was trimmed by 1 base and J by 1 base, leaving 7 bases between them. CDR3 residues: CASSELLENTGELFF. Written as DNA, the CDR3 is TGTGCCAGCAGTGAATTATTGGAGAACACCGGGGAGCTGTTTTTT.